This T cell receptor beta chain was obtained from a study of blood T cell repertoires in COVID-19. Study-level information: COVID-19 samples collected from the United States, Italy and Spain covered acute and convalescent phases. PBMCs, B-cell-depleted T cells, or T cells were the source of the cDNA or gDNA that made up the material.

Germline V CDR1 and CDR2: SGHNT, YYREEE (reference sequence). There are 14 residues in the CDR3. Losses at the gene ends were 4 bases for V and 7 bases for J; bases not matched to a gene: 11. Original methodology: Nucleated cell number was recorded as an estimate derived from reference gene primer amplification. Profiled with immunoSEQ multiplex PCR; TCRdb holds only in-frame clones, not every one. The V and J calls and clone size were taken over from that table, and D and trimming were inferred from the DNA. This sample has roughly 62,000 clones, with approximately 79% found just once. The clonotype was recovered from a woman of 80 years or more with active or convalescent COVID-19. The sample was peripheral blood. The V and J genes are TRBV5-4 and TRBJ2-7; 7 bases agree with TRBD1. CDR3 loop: CASSAPGQQSEQYF. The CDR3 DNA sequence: TGTGCCAGCAGCGCTCCGGGACAGCAAAGTGAGCAGTACTTC.